The sequence of this TCR beta chain was determined in a study of beta chain features in type 1 diabetes. As every portion of the isolated RNA was reverse transcribed, the sequencing read expressed TCRB transcripts. Assay: immunoSEQ multiplex PCR; the TCRdb copy retains only in-frame clones and omits some. Among 160,000 or so clones, 8.5% to 14% were seen once, and the ten largest hold 2% to 2.5%. The CDR3 has 17 residues. Trimming took off 2 bases at V and 2 bases at J, with 19 bases between the two ends. Germline V gives CDR1 KGHSH, CDR2 LQKENI. Study observations and caveats: The naive, central memory and Treg TCRB repertoires showed an apparent similarity that was greater among patients than among healthy donors.

This clone has more than one count but fewer than ten. As yet, its antigen is unknown. The rearrangement uses TRBV18 and TRBJ2-7, with D maybe TRBD1 (5 bases). The sequencing input was central memory CD4+ T cells from blood. The origin of this receptor is a man aged 18-30 years in good health. Here the CDR3 DNA reads TGTGCCAGCTCACCAACATTCGGTAGGGGCGGAACCTACGAGCAGTACTTC. This gives the protein CASSPTFGRGGTYEQYF.